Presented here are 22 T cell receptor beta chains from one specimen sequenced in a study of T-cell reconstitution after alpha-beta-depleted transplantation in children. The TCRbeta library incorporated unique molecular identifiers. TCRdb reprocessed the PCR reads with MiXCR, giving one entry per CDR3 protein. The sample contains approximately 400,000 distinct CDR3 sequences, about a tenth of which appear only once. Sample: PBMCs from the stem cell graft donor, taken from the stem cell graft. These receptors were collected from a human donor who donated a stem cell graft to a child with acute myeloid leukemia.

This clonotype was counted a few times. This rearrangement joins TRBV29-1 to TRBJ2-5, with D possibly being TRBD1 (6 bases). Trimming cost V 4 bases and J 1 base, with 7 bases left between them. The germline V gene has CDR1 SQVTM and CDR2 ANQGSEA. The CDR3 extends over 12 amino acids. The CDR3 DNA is TGCAGCGTTGCGACAGGCCAAGAGACCCAGTACTTC. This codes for CSVATGQETQYF.

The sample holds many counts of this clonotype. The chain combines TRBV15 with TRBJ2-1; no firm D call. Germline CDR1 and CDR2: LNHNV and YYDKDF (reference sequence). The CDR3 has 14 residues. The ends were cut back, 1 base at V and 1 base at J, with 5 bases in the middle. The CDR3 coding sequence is TGTGCCACCAGCAGAGGAAAATCCTACAATGAGCAGTTCTTC. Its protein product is CATSRGKSYNEQFF. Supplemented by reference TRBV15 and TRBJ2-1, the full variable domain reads DAMVIQNPRYQVTQFGKPVTLSCSQTLNHNVMYWYQQKSSQAPKLLFHYYDKDFNNEADTPDNFQSRRPNTSFCFLDIRSPGLGDTAMYLCATSRGKSYNEQFFGPGTRLTVL.

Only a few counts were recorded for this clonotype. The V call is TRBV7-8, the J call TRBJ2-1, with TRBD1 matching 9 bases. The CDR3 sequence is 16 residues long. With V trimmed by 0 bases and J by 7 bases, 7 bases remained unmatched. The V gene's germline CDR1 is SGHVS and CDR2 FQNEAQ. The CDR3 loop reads CASSLAWDRVRNEQFF. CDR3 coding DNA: TGTGCCAGCAGCTTAGCGTGGGACAGGGTTAGGAATGAGCAGTTCTTC.

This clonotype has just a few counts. As DNA, the CDR3 is TGTGCTTCCCGGGACCACAGTAAGAACACTGAAGCTTTCTTT. As protein: CASRDHSKNTEAFF. The chain links TRBV6-2 or TRBV6-3 to TRBJ1-1, with D perhaps matching TRBD1 (5 bases). The length of the CDR3 is 14 residues. Germline values: CDR1 MNHEY, CDR2 SVGEGT.

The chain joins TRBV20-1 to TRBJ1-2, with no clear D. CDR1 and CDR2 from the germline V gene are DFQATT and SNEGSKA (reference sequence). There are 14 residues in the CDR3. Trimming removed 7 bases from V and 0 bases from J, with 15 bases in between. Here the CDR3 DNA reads TGCAGTGGAGCCCTGGCAGGAGCTAACTATGGCTACACCTTC. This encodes CSGALAGANYGYTF.

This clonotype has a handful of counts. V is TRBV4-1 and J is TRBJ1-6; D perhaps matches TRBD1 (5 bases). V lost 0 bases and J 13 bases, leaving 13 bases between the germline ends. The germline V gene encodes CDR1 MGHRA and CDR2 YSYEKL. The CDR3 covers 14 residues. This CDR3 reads CASSQDSRAWPLHF. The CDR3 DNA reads TGCGCCAGCAGCCAAGATTCCAGGGCTTGGCCCCTCCACTTT.

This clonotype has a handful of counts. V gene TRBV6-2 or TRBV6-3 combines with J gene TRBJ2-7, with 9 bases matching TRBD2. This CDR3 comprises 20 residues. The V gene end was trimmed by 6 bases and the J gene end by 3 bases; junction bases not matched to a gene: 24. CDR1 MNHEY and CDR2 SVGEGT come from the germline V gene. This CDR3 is CASSLGAGLAGFGEYYEQYF. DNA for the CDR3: TGTGCCAGCAGCTTGGGTGCCGGGCTAGCGGGATTCGGAGAATACTACGAGCAGTACTTC.

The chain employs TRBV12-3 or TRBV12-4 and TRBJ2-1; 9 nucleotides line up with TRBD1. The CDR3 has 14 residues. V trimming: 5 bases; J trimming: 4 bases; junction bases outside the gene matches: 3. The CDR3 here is CASSTQGAYNEQFF. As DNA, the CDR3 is TGTGCCAGCAGTACACAGGGGGCGTACAATGAGCAGTTCTTC.

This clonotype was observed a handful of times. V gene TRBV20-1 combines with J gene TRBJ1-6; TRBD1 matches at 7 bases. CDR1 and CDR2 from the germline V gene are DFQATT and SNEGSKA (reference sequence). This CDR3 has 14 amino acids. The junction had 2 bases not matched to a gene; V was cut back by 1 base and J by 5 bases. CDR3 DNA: TGCAGTGCTAGAGGCAGGGGGAATAATTCACCCCTCCACTTT. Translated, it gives CSARGRGNNSPLHF.

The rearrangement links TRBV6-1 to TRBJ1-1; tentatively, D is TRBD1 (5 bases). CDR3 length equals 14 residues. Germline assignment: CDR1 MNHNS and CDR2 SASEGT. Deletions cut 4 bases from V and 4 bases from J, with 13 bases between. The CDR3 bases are TGTGCCAGCAGTGTCAGGGTACCGAGCACTGAAGCTTTCTTT. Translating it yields CASSVRVPSTEAFF.

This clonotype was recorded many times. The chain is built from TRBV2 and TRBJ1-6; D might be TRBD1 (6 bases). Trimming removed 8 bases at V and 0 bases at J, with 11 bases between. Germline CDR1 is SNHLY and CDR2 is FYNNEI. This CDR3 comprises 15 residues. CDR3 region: CASCQGGSYNSPLHF. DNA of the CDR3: TGTGCCAGCTGCCAAGGGGGCTCCTATAATTCACCCCTCCACTTT.

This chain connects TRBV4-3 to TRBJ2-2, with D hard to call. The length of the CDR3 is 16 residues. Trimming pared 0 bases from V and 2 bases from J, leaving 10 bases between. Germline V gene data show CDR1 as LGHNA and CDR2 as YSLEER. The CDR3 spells CASSQEVTTNTGELFF. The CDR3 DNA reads TGCGCCAGCAGCCAAGAGGTGACAACTAACACCGGGGAGCTGTTTTTT.

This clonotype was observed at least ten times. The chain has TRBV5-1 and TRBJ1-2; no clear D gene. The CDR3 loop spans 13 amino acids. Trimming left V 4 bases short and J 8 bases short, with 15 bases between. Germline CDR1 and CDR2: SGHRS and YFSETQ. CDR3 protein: CASSARSEGGYTF. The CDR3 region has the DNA TGCGCCAGCAGCGCCCGCTCCGAGGGCGGCTACACCTTC.

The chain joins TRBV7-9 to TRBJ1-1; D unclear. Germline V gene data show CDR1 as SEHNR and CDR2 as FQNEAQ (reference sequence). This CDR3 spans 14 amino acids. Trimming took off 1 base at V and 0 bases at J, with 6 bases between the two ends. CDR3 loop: CASSLGFVNTEAFF. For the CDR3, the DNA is TGTGCCAGCAGCTTAGGTTTCGTGAACACTGAAGCTTTCTTT.

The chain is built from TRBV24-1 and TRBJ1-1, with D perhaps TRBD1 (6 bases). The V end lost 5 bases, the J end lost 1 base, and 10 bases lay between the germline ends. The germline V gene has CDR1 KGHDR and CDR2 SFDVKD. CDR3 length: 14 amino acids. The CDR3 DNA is TGTGCCACCAGTGCCCCCAGGGGGAACACTGAAGCTTTCTTT. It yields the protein CATSAPRGNTEAFF.

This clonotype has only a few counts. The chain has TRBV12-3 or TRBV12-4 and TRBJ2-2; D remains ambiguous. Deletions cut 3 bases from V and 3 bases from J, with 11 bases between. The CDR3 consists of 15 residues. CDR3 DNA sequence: TGTGCCAGCAGTTTTACCCGAACGGACACCGGGGAGCTGTTTTTT. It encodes CASSFTRTDTGELFF.

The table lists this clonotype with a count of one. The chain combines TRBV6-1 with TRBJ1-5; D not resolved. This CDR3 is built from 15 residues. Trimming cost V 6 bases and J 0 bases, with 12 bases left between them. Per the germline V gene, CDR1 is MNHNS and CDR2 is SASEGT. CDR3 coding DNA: TGTGCCAGCAGCCCAGGACCGAATAGCAATCAGCCCCAGCATTTT. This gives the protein CASSPGPNSNQPQHF.

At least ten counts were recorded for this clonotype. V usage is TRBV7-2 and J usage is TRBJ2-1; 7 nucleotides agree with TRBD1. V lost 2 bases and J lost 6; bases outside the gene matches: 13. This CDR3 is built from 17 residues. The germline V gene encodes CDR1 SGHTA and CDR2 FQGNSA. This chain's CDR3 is CASSLFGGQAAFNEQFF. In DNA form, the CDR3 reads TGTGCCAGCAGCTTATTCGGCGGACAGGCAGCTTTCAATGAGCAGTTCTTC.

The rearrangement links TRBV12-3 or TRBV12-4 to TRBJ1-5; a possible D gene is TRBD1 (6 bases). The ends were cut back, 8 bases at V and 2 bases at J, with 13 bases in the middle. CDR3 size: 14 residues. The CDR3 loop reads CASVQGYGNQPQHF. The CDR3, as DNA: TGTGCCAGCGTTCAGGGGTATGGCAATCAGCCCCAGCATTTT.

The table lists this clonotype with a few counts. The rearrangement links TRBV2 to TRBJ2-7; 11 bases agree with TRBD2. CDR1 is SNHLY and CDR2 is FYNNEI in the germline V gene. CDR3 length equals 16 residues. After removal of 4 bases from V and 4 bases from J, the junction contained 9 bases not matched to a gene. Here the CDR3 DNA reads TGTGCCAGCAGTGCAATTAAGACTAGCGGGATATACGAGCAGTACTTC. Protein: CASSAIKTSGIYEQYF.

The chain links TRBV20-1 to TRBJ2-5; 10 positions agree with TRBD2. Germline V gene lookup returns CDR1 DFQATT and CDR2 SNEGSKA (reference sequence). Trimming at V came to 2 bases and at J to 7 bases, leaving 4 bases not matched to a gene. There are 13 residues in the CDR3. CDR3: CSARWTSGATQYF. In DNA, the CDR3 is TGCAGTGCTAGATGGACTAGCGGCGCGACCCAGTACTTC.

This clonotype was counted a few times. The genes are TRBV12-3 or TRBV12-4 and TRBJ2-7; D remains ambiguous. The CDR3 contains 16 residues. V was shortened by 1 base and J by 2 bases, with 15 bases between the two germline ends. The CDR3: CASSLVLGTLTYEQYF. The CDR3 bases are TGTGCCAGCAGTTTAGTGTTAGGAACGCTAACCTACGAGCAGTACTTC.